The 23 T cell receptor beta chains below were found in one sample sequenced in a study of cytomegalovirus exposure and HLA in healthy donors. The study ran its PCR with 60 Vbeta and 13 Jbeta primers. Clones were read by immunoSEQ multiplex PCR, and TCRdb kept only the in-frame ones, dropping some. Among 95,000 to 130,000 clones listed, over 8% were seen once. The sample was PBMCs. The source is a man aged 25 to 40 in good health and CMV-seronegative.

V gene TRBV20-1 combines with J gene TRBJ1-2; perhaps TRBD1 as D (6 bases). Germline V gene data show CDR1 as DFQATT and CDR2 as SNEGSKA (reference sequence). V was shortened by 1 base and J by 12 bases, with 12 bases between the two germline ends. CDR3 length: 11 amino acids. The CDR3 loop is CSARADTGNTF. The DNA of the CDR3 is TGCAGTGCTAGAGCCGATACAGGGAACACCTTC.

In the case of this clone: The same CDR3 arises from other DNA sequences in this sample as well. The gene calls are TRBV30 and TRBJ1-2; 7 nucleotides match TRBD1. CDR1 and CDR2 from the germline V gene are GTSNPN and SVGIG (reference sequence). J was trimmed by 8 bases and V by 0 bases; bases with no gene match: 6. The CDR3 totals 13 residues. The DNA for the CDR3 is TGTGCCTGGAGTGTAAGGGGGCTAGGGGGCTACACCTTC. This gives the protein CAWSVRGLGGYTF.

This clone appeared a few times. This chain links TRBV30 with TRBJ1-3; 9 positions agree with TRBD1. The CDR3 has 14 residues. The J segment lost 0 bases and the V segment lost 5 bases, leaving 2 bases of the junction unmatched. In germline, CDR1 is GTSNPN, CDR2 SVGIG (reference sequence). DNA for the CDR3: TGTGCCTGGGGACAGGGGAACTCTGGAAACACCATATATTTT. This encodes CAWGQGNSGNTIYF.

The genes are TRBV9 and TRBJ2-1, with 7 positions matching TRBD2. The CDR3 length is 16 residues. With V trimmed by 2 bases and J by 6 bases, 11 bases remained unmatched. Germline V gene data show CDR1 as SGDLS and CDR2 as YYNGEE. The CDR3 sequence is CASSVPARAGTNEQFF. The CDR3 nucleotides are TGTGCCAGCAGCGTTCCCGCGAGAGCGGGAACCAATGAGCAGTTCTTC. Full variable domain (remainder filled in from reference TRBV9 and TRBJ2-1): DSGVTQTPKHLITATGQRVTLRCSPRSGDLSVYWYQQSLDQGLQFLIQYYNGEERAKGNILERFSAQQFPDLHSELNLSSLELGDSALYFCASSVPARAGTNEQFFGPGTRLTVL.

J is TRBJ2-1 and V is TRBV18, with D maybe TRBD1 (6 bases). The germline CDR1 and CDR2 sequences are KGHSH and LQKENI. The CDR3 extends over 16 amino acids. V was clipped by 2 bases and J by 2 bases, with 13 bases between them. DNA for the CDR3: TGTGCCAGCTCACCAATTTTAACAGGGACCTACAATGAGCAGTTCTTC. This encodes CASSPILTGTYNEQFF. The variable domain in full, completed from reference TRBV18 and TRBJ2-1, reads NAGVMQNPRHLVRRRGQEARLRCSPMKGHSHVYWYRQLPEEGLKFMVYLQKENIIDESGMPKERFSAEFPKEGPSILRIQQVVRGDSAAYFCASSPILTGTYNEQFFGPGTRLTVL.

This clone showed up just a few times. J is TRBJ2-1 and V is TRBV29-1; 10 bases match TRBD1. Trimming cost V 1 base and J 9 bases; bases outside gene matches: 6. The length of the CDR3 is 14 residues. CDR1 is SQVTM and CDR2 is ANQGSEA in the germline V gene. This chain's CDR3 is CSVEGRQGAGEQFF. The DNA for the CDR3 is TGCAGCGTTGAAGGCCGACAGGGGGCGGGTGAGCAGTTCTTC.

The sample holds a few counts of this clone. The rearrangement joins TRBV2 to TRBJ2-5, with TRBD2 matching 9 bases. There are 15 residues in the CDR3. The V gene's germline CDR1 is SNHLY and CDR2 FYNNEI. V gave up 1 base and J gave up 7 bases; unmatched junction bases: 7. Written as DNA, the CDR3 is TGTGCCAGCAGTGAAGTAGCGGGAGATCTAGGGACCCAGTACTTC. This sequence encodes CASSEVAGDLGTQYF.

The genes are TRBV7-2 and TRBJ2-4; D is undetermined. V gave up 1 base and J gave up 0 bases, with 10 bases separating them. The CDR3 totals 16 residues. Germline CDR1 reads SGHTA; CDR2 reads FQGNSA. The CDR3 region has the DNA TGTGCCAGCAGCTTAGGGCAGTCTCTAGCCAAAAACATTCAGTACTTC. This encodes CASSLGQSLAKNIQYF.

The rearrangement uses TRBV7-2 and TRBJ2-7, with 8 bases fitting TRBD2. V shed 5 bases and J 4 bases; nucleotides not matched to a gene: 13. The CDR3 has 16 residues. Germline V gene lookup returns CDR1 SGHTA and CDR2 FQGNSA. CDR3 nucleotides: TGTGCCAGCAGCCGATCCCGTGGTAGCGGGATATACGAGCAGTACTTC. Translation gives CASSRSRGSGIYEQYF. Drawing the rest from reference TRBV7-2 and TRBJ2-7, the complete variable domain is GAGVSQSPSNKVTEKGKDVELRCDPISGHTALYWYRQSLGQGLEFLIYFQGNSAPDKSGLPSDRFSAERTGGSVSTLTIQRTQQEDSAVYLCASSRSRGSGIYEQYFGPGTRLTVT.

This clone has a handful of counts. The chain combines TRBV6-1 with TRBJ2-1; D is unclear. V lost 3 bases and J 3 bases, leaving 3 bases between the germline ends. The CDR3 totals 12 residues. The germline CDR1 and CDR2 sequences are MNHNS and SASEGT. Written as DNA, the CDR3 is TGTGCCAGCAGTGACGGCTACAATGAGCAGTTCTTC. Its protein product is CASSDGYNEQFF.

This clone turned up a few times. The CDR3 bases are TGTGCCAGCAGCCTTCGGGGGGCCCCAGATACGCAGTATTTT. Translated, it gives CASSLRGAPDTQYF. The chain recombines TRBV7-3 with TRBJ2-3; D perhaps matches TRBD2 (7 bases). CDR3 length: 14 residues. Germline V gives CDR1 SGHTA, CDR2 FQGTGA. V lost 5 bases and J lost 4, with 13 bases in between.

This clone was observed a few times. The chain has TRBV5-8 and TRBJ2-3; D is unresolved. CDR1 SGHTS and CDR2 YDEGEE come from the germline V gene. Trimming removed 0 bases from V and 2 bases from J, with 13 bases in between. The CDR3 is made up of 16 amino acids. In DNA, the CDR3 is TGTGCCAGCAGCTTGGTTGCAGCTAGGTCCACAGATACGCAGTATTTT. Residues: CASSLVAARSTDTQYF.

Only a few counts were recorded for this clone. This chain uses TRBV2 with TRBJ1-6, with 8 bases aligning to TRBD1. The junction had 5 bases not matched to a gene; V was cut back by 7 bases and J by 6 bases. This CDR3 is 14 amino acids long. Germline V gives CDR1 SNHLY, CDR2 FYNNEI. CDR3 nucleotides: TGTGCCAGCAATGGAGGGACAGGTAATTCACCCCTCCACTTT. It translates to CASNGGTGNSPLHF.

Turning to this clone: The conserved phenylalanine or tryptophan is not found at the CDR3 terminus, so this likely reflects a read error. The CDR3 loop reads CASSFLWGNQPQHL. For the CDR3, the DNA is TGTGCCAGCAGTTTTCTCTGGGGCAATCAGCCCCAGCATTTG. The chain has TRBV28 and TRBJ1-5; no clear D gene. The germline V and J ends were trimmed by 3 bases and 2 bases, with 8 bases remaining between them. CDR1 is MDHEN, CDR2 SYDVKM, per germline. The CDR3 has 14 amino acids.

This clone has only a few counts. The genes are TRBV6-5 and TRBJ1-3, with TRBD1 matching over 8 bases. V trimming: 4 bases; J trimming: 6 bases; junction bases outside the gene matches: 8. The CDR3 totals 15 residues. The germline V gene encodes CDR1 MNHEY and CDR2 SVGAGI. CDR3 nucleotides: TGTGCCAGCAGTTCCGACAGGGGAATAGAAAACACCATATATTTT. It specifies CASSSDRGIENTIYF.

This clone turned up a few times. V usage is TRBV7-6 and J usage is TRBJ1-2; D possibly corresponds to TRBD1 (5 bases). The V gene lost 2 bases and the J gene lost 4 bases, with 14 bases spanning the gap. The CDR3 has 15 amino acids. Per the germline V gene, CDR1 is SGHVS and CDR2 is FNYEAQ. CDR3 bases: TGTGCCAGCAGCTTAAAAGCAGGGAGGGTCTATGGCTACACCTTC. Translated, it gives CASSLKAGRVYGYTF.

The chain recombines TRBV30 with TRBJ1-6; 7 nucleotides align to TRBD1. J gave up 7 bases and V 1 base, and 7 bases lay outside the gene matches. Germline V gene lookup returns CDR1 GTSNPN and CDR2 SVGIG (reference sequence). CDR3 length equals 15 residues. The CDR3 loop reads CAWSAPGQQNSPLHF. CDR3 bases: TGTGCCTGGAGTGCTCCGGGACAGCAGAATTCACCCCTCCACTTT.

V gene TRBV4-3 combines with J gene TRBJ2-3; the D gene is possibly TRBD1 (6 bases). From germline, CDR1 is LGHNA and CDR2 YSLEER. V lost 1 base and J 3 bases, leaving 23 bases between the germline ends. The CDR3 contains 19 residues. The CDR3 spells CASSQGGFRGLVTTDTQYF. The DNA of the CDR3 is TGCGCCAGCAGCCAAGGCGGGTTCAGGGGTTTGGTAACGACAGATACGCAGTATTTT.

V usage is TRBV7-9 and J usage is TRBJ2-1; TRBD1 aligns across 7 bases. The germline CDR1 and CDR2 sequences are SEHNR and FQNEAQ (reference sequence). After removal of 3 bases from V and 7 bases from J, the junction contained 9 bases not matched to a gene. CDR3 length: 15 residues. In DNA, the CDR3 is TGTGCCAGCAGCTTGCGGCAGGGGGTTGGGAATGAGCAGTTCTTC. This translates into CASSLRQGVGNEQFF. Based on the CDR3 plus reference TRBV7-9 and TRBJ2-1, the full variable domain is DTGVSQNPRHKITKRGQNVTFRCDPISEHNRLYWYRQTLGQGPEFLTYFQNEAQLEKSRLLSDRFSAERPKGSFSTLEIQRTEQGDSAMYLCASSLRQGVGNEQFFGPGTRLTVL.

The V gene is TRBV5-6, the J gene TRBJ2-3, with D tentatively TRBD1 (5 bases). CDR1 and CDR2 (germline): SGHDT, YYEEEE. V lost 1 base, J lost 1 base, and 10 bases lay in between. The CDR3 covers 15 residues. The CDR3, as DNA: TGTGCCAGCAGCTTGAGGGGCGAAGGCACAGATACGCAGTATTTT. Translation gives CASSLRGEGTDTQYF.

There are a few counts of this clone. The chain combines TRBV5-1 with TRBJ1-6; maybe TRBD1 (5 bases). Trimming cost V 0 bases and J 13 bases, with 14 bases left between them. The CDR3 has 14 amino acids. Per the germline V gene, CDR1 is SGHRS and CDR2 is YFSETQ. In nucleotides, the CDR3 is TGCGCCAGCAGCTTGGAGGGACTCGCAGGTCCCCTCCACTTT. This gives the protein CASSLEGLAGPLHF.

V is TRBV4-1 and J is TRBJ2-5; D may be TRBD2 (5 bases). The better agreement between TRBJ2-7 and the DNA end casts doubt on the J call. CDR3 length: 15 residues. Germline V lookup: CDR1 MGHRA, CDR2 YSYEKL. CDR3 sequence: CASSTSGKGPYEQYF. CDR3 DNA sequence: TGCGCCAGCAGCACATCCGGGAAGGGCCCCTACGAGCAGTACTTC.

This clone counts as medium-sized. The gene calls are TRBV6-1 and TRBJ1-5; D is unresolved. The ends were cut back, 4 bases at V and 0 bases at J, with 4 bases in the middle. Germline values: CDR1 MNHNS, CDR2 SASEGT. This CDR3 is 13 amino acids long. CDR3 sequence reads: CASSGHSNQPQHF. The CDR3 DNA reads TGTGCCAGCAGTGGACATAGCAATCAGCCCCAGCATTTT.